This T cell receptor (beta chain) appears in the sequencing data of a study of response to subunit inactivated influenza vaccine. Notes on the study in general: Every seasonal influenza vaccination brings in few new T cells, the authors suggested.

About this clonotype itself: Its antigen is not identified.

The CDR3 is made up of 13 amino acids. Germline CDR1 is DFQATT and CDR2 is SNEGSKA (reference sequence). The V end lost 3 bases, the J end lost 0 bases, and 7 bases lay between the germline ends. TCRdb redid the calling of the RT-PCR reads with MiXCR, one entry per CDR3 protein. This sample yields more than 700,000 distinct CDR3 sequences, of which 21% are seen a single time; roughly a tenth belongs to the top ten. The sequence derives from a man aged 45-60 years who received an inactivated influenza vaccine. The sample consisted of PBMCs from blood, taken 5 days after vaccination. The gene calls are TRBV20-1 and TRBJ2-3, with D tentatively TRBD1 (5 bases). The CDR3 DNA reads TGCAGTGCTAGGGCAGGGAGCACAGATACGCAGTATTTT. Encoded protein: CSARAGSTDTQYF.